This T cell receptor beta chain was sequenced during a study of blood T cell repertoires in COVID-19. Study-level background: T cells, B-cell-depleted T cells, or PBMCs provided the cDNA or gDNA that served as material.

Measured with immunoSEQ multiplex PCR; TCRdb has only the in-frame clones, and not every one. The repertoire consists of under 400,000 clones, with 90% occurring once and the leading ten covering 2.5% to 3.5%. Germline assignment: CDR1 LNHDA and CDR2 SQIVND (reference sequence). There are 14 residues in the CDR3. The germline V and J ends were trimmed by 3 bases and 7 bases, with 15 bases remaining between them. Enrolled during active infection, Seattle patients were then followed longitudinally. The sequence came from a woman under 40 with COVID-19, enrolled during active disease. The sample taken for sequencing was peripheral blood. The chain carries TRBV19 and TRBJ1-1; D is undetermined. The DNA of the CDR3 is TGTGCCAGTAGTATCAATTTGGACTCCCTTGAAGCTTTCTTT. Amino acids: CASSINLDSLEAFF.